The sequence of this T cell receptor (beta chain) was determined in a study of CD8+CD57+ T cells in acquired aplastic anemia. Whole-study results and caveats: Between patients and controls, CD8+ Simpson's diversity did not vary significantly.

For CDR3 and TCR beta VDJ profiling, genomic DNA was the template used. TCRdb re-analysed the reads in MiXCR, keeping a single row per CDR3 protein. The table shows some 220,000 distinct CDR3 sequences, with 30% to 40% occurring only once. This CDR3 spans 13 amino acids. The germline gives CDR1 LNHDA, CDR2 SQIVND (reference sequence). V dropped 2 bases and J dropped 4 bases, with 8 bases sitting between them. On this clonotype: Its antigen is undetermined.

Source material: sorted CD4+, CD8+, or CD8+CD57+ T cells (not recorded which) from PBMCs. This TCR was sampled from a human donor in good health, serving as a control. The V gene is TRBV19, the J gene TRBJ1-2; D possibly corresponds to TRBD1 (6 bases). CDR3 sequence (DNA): TGTGCCAGTAGTATATCGGACAGCTATGGCTACACCTTC. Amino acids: CASSISDSYGYTF.